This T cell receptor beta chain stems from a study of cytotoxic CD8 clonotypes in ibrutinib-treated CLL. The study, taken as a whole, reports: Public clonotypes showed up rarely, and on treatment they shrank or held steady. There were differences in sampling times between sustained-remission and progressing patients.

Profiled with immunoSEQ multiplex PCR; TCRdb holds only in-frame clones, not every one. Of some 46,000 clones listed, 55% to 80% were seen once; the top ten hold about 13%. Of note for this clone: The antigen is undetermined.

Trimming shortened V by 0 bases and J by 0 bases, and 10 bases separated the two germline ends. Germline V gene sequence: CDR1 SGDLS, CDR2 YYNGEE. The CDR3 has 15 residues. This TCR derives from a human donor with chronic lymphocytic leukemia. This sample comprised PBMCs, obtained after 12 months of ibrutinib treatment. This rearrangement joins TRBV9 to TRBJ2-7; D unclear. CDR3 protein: CASSVGAPGSYEQYF. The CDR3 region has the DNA TGTGCCAGCAGCGTAGGAGCTCCAGGCTCCTACGAGCAGTACTTC.